This TCR beta chain was sequenced for a study of technical replicates of blood from several donors (dated by TCRdb to the late 2010s). Library preparation was by the immunoSEQ multiplex PCR assay. TCRdb took this table from immuneACCESS and kept in-frame rearrangements with V and J called. Such tables lack part of the clones; where checked against another copy, unresolved V genes explain under half of the gap, and the rest is unexplained. Present in this sample are approximately 82,000 clones, more than 90% of which were seen just once. Approximately 0.4% of the sample belongs to the ten largest clones. With regard to this clone: The antigen this receptor binds is unknown. Base qualities are not provided; no much larger clone lies one nucleotide away.

Looking up the germline V gene yields CDR1 SGHAT and CDR2 FQNNGV. Inclusive of the bounding cysteine and phenylalanine, the CDR3 is 12 residues long. CDR3 DNA is the only sequence kept; it has 36 bases, read in frame from the first base. V is clipped by 2 bases and J by 3 bases, and the sequence between their germline boundaries is 5 bases long. The V and J genes are TRBV11-2 and TRBJ2-7, with an unclear D gene assignment. The receptor was isolated from a human donor in good health. Some clones in this sample may be carry-over from other donors' samples. Sequencing was carried out using T cells isolated from PBMCs. The nucleotide sequence is TGTGCCAGCAGCTTATCTTACTACGAGCAGTACTTC. Translated, it reads CASSLSYYEQYF.